This TCR beta chain was documented in a study of shared clonotypes between healthy human individuals. The sample holds many counts of this clone. Here immunoSEQ multiplex PCR was the method, and the copy in TCRdb shows in-frame clones only, minus some. In the table there are hundreds of thousands of clones, around four fifths of which are singletons. CDR3 length: 16 residues. The junction had 4 bases not matched to a gene; V was cut back by 0 bases and J by 3 bases. Germline V gene lookup returns CDR1 LGHNA and CDR2 YNFKEQ. This rearrangement joins TRBV4-2 to TRBJ2-7, with TRBD2 identical over 11 bases. The sequence derives from a woman under 40 in good health. Sequencing was performed on memory CD4+ T cells sorted from blood. Subset noted: CD45RA-negative fraction. The CDR3 DNA reads TGTGCCAGCAGCCAAGAAAGGACTAGCGGGTTCTACGAGCAGTACTTC. Translation gives CASSQERTSGFYEQYF.